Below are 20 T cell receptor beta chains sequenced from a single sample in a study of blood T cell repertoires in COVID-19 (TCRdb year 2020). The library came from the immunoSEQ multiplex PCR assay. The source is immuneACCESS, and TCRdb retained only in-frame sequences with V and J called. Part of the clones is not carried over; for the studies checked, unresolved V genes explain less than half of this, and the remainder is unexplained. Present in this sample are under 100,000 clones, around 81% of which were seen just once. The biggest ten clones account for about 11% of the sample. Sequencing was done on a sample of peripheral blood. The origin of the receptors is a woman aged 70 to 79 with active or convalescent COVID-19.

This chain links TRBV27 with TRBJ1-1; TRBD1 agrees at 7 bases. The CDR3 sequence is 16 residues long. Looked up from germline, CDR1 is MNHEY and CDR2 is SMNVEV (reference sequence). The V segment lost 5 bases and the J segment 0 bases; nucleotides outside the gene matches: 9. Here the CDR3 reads CASSALLTGMNTEAFF. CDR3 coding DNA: TGTGCCAGCAGTGCCCTCCTGACAGGGATGAACACTGAAGCTTTCTTT.

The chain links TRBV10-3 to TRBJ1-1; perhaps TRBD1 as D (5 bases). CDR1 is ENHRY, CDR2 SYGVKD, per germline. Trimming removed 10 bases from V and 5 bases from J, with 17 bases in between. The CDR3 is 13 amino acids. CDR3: CATGVGELTEAFF. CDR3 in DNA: TGTGCCACGGGGGTGGGCGAACTAACTGAAGCTTTCTTT.

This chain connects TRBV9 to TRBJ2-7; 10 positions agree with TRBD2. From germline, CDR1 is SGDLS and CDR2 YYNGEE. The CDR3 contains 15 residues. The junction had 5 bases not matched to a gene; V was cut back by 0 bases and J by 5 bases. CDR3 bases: TGTGCCAGCAGCGTAGGGCTAGCGGGGGAAGACGAGCAGTACTTC. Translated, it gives CASSVGLAGEDEQYF.

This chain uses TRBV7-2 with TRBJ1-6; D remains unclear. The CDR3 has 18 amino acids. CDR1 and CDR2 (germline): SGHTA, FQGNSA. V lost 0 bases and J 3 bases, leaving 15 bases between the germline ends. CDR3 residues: CASSLAMPGAYYNSPLHF. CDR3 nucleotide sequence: TGTGCCAGCAGCTTAGCAATGCCGGGAGCATACTATAATTCACCCCTCCACTTT.

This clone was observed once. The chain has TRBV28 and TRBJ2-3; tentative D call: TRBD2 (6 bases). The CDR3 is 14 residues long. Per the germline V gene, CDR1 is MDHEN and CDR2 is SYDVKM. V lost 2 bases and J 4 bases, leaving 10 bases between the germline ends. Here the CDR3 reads CASSLKAGSDTQYF. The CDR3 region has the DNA TGTGCCAGCAGTTTAAAGGCGGGGTCAGATACGCAGTATTTT. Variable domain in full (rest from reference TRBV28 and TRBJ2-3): DVKVTQSSRYLVKRTGEKVFLECVQDMDHENMFWYRQDPGLGLRLIYFSYDVKMKEKGDIPEGYSVSREKKERFSLILESASTNQTSMYLCASSLKAGSDTQYFGPGTRLTVL.

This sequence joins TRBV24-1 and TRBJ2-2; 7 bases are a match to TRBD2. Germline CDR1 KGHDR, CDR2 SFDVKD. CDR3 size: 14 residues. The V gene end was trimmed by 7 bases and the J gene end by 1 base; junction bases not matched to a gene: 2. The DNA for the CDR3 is TGTGCCACCAGGGCTAGCGGGAACACCGGGGAGCTGTTTTTT. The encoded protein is CATRASGNTGELFF.

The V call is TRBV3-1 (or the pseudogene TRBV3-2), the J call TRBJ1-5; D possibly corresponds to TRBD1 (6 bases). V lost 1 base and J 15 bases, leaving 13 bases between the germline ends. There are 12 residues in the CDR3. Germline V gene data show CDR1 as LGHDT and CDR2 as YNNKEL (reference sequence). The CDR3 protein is CASSQGAGARHF. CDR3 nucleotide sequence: TGTGCCAGCAGCCAAGGGGCAGGGGCACGGCATTTT.

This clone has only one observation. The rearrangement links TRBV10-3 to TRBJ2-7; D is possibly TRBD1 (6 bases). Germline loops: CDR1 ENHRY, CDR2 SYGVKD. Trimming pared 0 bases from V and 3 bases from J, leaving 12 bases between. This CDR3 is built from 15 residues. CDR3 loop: CAISESTGLDYEQYF. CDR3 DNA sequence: TGTGCCATCAGTGAGTCAACAGGGCTAGACTACGAGCAGTACTTC.

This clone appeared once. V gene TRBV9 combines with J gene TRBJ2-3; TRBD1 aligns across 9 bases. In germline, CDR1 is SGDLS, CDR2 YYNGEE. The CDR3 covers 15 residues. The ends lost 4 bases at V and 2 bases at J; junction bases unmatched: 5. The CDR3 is CASSSRTGDTDTQYF. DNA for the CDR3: TGTGCCAGCAGCTCCCGGACAGGGGACACAGATACGCAGTATTTT.

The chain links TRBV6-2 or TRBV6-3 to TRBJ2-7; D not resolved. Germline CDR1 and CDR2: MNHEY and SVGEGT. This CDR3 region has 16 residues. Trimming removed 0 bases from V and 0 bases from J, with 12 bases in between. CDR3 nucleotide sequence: TGTGCCAGCAGTTACTCGGCCGGTGACACCTCCTACGAGCAGTACTTC. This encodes CASSYSAGDTSYEQYF.

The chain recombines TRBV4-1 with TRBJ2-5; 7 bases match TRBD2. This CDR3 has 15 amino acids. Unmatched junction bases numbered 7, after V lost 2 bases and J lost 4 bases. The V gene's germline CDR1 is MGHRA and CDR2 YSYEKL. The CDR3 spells CASSQTQRGPETQYF. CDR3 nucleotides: TGCGCCAGCAGCCAAACCCAGCGGGGCCCAGAGACCCAGTACTTC.

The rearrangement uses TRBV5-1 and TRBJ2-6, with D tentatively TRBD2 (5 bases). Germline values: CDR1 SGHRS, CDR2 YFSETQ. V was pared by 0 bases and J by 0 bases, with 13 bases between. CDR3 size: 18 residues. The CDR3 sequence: CASSLAEGTASGANVLTF. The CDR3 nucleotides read TGCGCCAGCAGCTTGGCCGAGGGTACGGCCTCTGGGGCCAACGTCCTGACTTTC.

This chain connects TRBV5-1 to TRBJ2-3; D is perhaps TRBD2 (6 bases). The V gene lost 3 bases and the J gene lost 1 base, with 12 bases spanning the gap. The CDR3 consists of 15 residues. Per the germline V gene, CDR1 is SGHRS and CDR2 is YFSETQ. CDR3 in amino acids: CASSSLPGGTDTQYF. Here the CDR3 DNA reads TGCGCCAGCAGCTCTCTGCCGGGAGGCACAGATACGCAGTATTTT.

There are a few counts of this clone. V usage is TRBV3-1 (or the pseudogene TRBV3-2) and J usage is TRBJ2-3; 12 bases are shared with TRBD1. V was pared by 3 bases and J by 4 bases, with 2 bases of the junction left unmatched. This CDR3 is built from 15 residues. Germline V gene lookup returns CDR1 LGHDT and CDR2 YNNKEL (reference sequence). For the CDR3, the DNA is TGTGCCAGCAGCCAGCGGGACAGGGGGCCAGATACGCAGTATTTT. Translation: CASSQRDRGPDTQYF.

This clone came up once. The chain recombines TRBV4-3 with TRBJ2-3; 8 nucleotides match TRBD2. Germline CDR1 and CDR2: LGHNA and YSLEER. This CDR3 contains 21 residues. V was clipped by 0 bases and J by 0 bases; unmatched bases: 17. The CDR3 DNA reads TGCGCCAGCAGCCAAGATGCGAGTAAGCGGGGGCTCCTACCTAGCACAGATACGCAGTATTTT. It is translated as CASSQDASKRGLLPSTDTQYF.

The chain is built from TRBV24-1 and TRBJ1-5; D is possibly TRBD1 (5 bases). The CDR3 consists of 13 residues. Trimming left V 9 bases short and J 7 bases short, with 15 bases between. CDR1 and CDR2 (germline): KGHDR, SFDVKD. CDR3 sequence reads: CATSGGLKQPQHF. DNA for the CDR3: TGTGCCACCTCGGGGGGACTAAAGCAGCCCCAGCATTTT.

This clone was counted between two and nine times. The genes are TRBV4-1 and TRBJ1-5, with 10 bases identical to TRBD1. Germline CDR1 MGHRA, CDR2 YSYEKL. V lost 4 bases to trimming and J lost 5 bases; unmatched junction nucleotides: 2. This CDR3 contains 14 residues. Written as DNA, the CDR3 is TGCGCCAGCAGCCGAGGGACAGGGGATCAGCCCCAGCATTTT. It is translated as CASSRGTGDQPQHF.

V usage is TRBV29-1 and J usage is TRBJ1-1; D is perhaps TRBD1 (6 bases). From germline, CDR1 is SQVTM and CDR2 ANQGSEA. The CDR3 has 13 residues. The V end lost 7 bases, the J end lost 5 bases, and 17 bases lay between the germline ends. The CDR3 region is CSGKQGVGTEAFF. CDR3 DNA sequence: TGCAGCGGAAAACAGGGAGTCGGTACTGAAGCTTTCTTT.

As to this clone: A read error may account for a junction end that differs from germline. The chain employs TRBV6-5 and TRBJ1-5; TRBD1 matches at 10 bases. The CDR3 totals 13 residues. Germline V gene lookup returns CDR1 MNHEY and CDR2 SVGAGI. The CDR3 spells CASSYSGQGPQRF. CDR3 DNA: TGTGCCAGCAGTTACTCGGGACAGGGGCCGCAACGTTTT.

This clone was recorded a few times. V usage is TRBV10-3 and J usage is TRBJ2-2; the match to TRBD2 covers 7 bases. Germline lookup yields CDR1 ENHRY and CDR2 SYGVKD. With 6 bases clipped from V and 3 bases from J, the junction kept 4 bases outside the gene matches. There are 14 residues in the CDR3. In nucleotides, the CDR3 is TGTGCCATCAGGGCGGGGAGGGACACCGGGGAGCTGTTTTTT. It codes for CAIRAGRDTGELFF.